This T cell receptor beta chain was captured in a study of post-analysis software for immune sequencing data (dated by TCRdb to 2013 to 2016). Turning to the overall study: Relapsing-remitting, secondary progressive and progressive-relapsing multiple sclerosis were recorded as disease courses, and subtype annotation was lacking for some patients. A subset of samples was prepared in parallel using single-end sample barcoding, then pooled and co-amplified after Illumina adapter ligation. The patient repertoires were set against roughly eleven previously published healthy control repertoires from donors whose ages ranged from about 6 to 27 years.

The paper as a whole reports these results and caveats: The control group was slightly older than the multiple sclerosis patient group. Strong co-clustering of samples prepared in the same batch was shown by direct clustering with F measure, prompting a batch-effect correction. Significantly higher frequencies in patients than in controls were found for a few TRBV segments, including TRBV5-6, TRBV5-1 and TRBV20-1. Significantly lower normalized Chao1 diversity was found in multiple sclerosis patients than in controls, suggesting substantial peripheral T-cell clonal expansion.

The time point label for this specimen denotes: second blood draw from one MS patient after hematopoietic stem cell transplantation. To demonstrate the VDJtools post-analysis software, TCR beta repertoires were profiled from the peripheral blood of 13 young patients with multiple sclerosis. Multiple sclerosis patients were children and adolescents aged about 6 to 15 years. CDR1 and CDR2 (SGHTA, FQGNSA) derive from the germline V gene. From the cysteine through the phenylalanine, the CDR3 covers 18 amino acids. The CDR3 DNA has 54 bases and is translated from base 1. V is clipped by 5 bases and J by 4 bases, and the sequence between their germline boundaries is 25 bases long. Library method: PCR. The sample was run on an Illumina HiSeq 2500. To reduce PCR and sequencing biases, unique molecular identifiers were built into the TCR beta cDNA libraries. Roughly 0.5 million cDNA molecules were obtained per 1 to 10 million input T cells, so each molecule approximated one T cell. Patient libraries were prepared and sequenced with the same protocol used for the earlier healthy control dataset. Samples belonging to the same batch were prepared together, multiplexed and sequenced on a shared HiSeq lane. The original methods were these. Raw barcoded reads were processed with MIGEC, discarding single-read molecular identifier groups before consensus assembly and CDR3 extraction. Clonotype tables were post-analysed with VDJtools, and diversity was normalized by down-sampling all datasets to the smallest sample size. In repertoire overlap clustering, CDR3 amino acid sequences, but not nucleotide sequences, were matched to correct batch-related cross-sample contamination. The public sequencing data were trimmed at Q25 with fastp and processed into clonotypes with MiXCR by TCRdb, which kept only in-frame beta chains. Here each entry gathers all rows of one CDR3 protein and keeps the most common genes and DNA. The V and J calls were not made by the authors but by TCRdb's processing. The sample table holds under 200,000 distinct CDR3 sequences, of which around 34% were seen once. Approximately 30% of the sample comes from the top ten.

Remarks on this clonotype: Its binding antigen is unknown. The input lacks base qualities; no much larger clone sits a single base away.

This clonotype was sampled from a girl between 5 and 17 years old with multiple sclerosis. Donor details come from another sample of the same person, matched by shared clones. Recombination linked TRBV7-2 to TRBJ2-3; the D gene is possibly TRBD2, with 6 bases matching. Sequencing was performed on blood, taken after autologous hematopoietic stem cell transplantation. The CDR3 amino acid sequence is: CASSLSNRDSPAADTQYF. The nucleotides read TGTGCCAGCAGCCTATCCAACCGGGACTCACCTGCTGCAGATACGCAGTATTTT.